The 10 T cell receptor beta chains given below trace back to one sample, sequenced in a study of T cells after yellow fever vaccination (dated by TCRdb to about 2019). The method was 5' RACE. The data were produced on an Illumina HiSeq 2500. TCRdb reanalyzed the raw reads on its own, using fastp at Q25 for trimming and MiXCR for clone calling, and kept in-frame beta chains. Rows with one shared CDR3 protein collapse into an entry with the most common genes and DNA. The table for this sample lists 500,000 to 650,000 distinct CDR3 sequences; over 9% of them were counted only once. Jointly, the top ten make up more than 13% of the sample. The treatment or condition tag for this specimen amounts to: live attenuated yellow fever vaccine strain. The specimen was PBMCs, collected on the day of the yellow fever booster vaccination. The receptors shown here come from a man aged 25-45 years who received the YFV17D yellow fever vaccine.

V is TRBV30 and J is TRBJ1-1, with no clear D. Trimming pared 2 bases from V and 3 bases from J, leaving 13 bases between. The CDR3 loop spans 14 amino acids. Germline V gives CDR1 GTSNPN, CDR2 SVGIG (reference sequence). The CDR3 is CAWSPNGPYTEAFF. DNA for the CDR3: TGTGCCTGGAGTCCCAACGGGCCCTACACTGAAGCTTTCTTT.

The V gene is TRBV7-2, the J gene TRBJ2-5, with no clear D. In germline, CDR1 is SGHTA, CDR2 FQGNSA. This CDR3 has 14 residues. The V end was cut by 2 bases, the J end by 5 bases, with 12 bases between. The CDR3 loop reads CASSLPGVGETQYF. The CDR3 DNA sequence: TGTGCCAGCAGCTTACCTGGGGTAGGGGAGACCCAGTACTTC. The full variable domain, rest sourced from reference TRBV7-2 and TRBJ2-5, is GAGVSQSPSNKVTEKGKDVELRCDPISGHTALYWYRQSLGQGLEFLIYFQGNSAPDKSGLPSDRFSAERTGGSVSTLTIQRTQQEDSAVYLCASSLPGVGETQYFGPGTRLLVL.

Only a few counts were recorded for this clonotype. The V call is TRBV28, the J call TRBJ1-2; no clear D gene. V shed 2 bases and J shed 7 bases, with 8 bases lying between them. This CDR3 region has 12 residues. CDR1 and CDR2 (germline): MDHEN, SYDVKM. DNA for the CDR3: TGTGCCAGCAGTTTACTTTCCGCTGGCTACACCTTC. Translation gives CASSLLSAGYTF.

This clonotype has only a few counts. The chain is built from TRBV5-6 and TRBJ2-5; the D call may be TRBD1 or TRBD2 (6 bases each). V shed 6 bases and J shed 4 bases, with 31 bases lying between them. Germline V gene data show CDR1 as SGHDT and CDR2 as YYEEEE. This CDR3 has 19 residues. CDR3 DNA sequence: TGTGCCAGCAACACCCCTCTAGGGGGGTCGGCGCCCCACGGAGAGACCCAGTACTTC. Its protein product is CASNTPLGGSAPHGETQYF.

The gene calls are TRBV20-1 and TRBJ2-1; D remains unclear. V was shortened by 5 bases and J by 4 bases, with 9 bases between the two germline ends. The CDR3 sequence is 12 residues long. Germline V gives CDR1 DFQATT, CDR2 SNEGSKA (reference sequence). CDR3 bases: TGCAGTGCTGTGACCCTATACAATGAGCAGTTCTTC. Its protein is CSAVTLYNEQFF.

The chain recombines TRBV10-2 with TRBJ1-1; the match to TRBD1 covers 7 bases. V lost 6 bases to trimming and J lost 1 base; unmatched junction nucleotides: 5. This CDR3 has 14 amino acids. The V gene's germline CDR1 is WSHSY and CDR2 SAAADI. The CDR3 region is CASSWDSENTEAFF. DNA of the CDR3: TGCGCCAGCAGCTGGGACAGTGAGAACACTGAAGCTTTCTTT.

The chain has TRBV2 and TRBJ2-1; TRBD2 is a possible D gene (6 bases). The CDR3 extends over 14 amino acids. Germline V gives CDR1 SNHLY, CDR2 FYNNEI. V lost 8 bases and J lost 2, with 13 bases in between. This chain's CDR3 is CASCPGGAYNEQFF. CDR3 nucleotide sequence: TGTGCCAGCTGCCCTGGAGGGGCCTACAATGAGCAGTTCTTC.

This clonotype was seen a few times. This chain joins TRBV7-2 and TRBJ2-2; D not certain. Germline V lookup: CDR1 SGHTA, CDR2 FQGNSA. CDR3 length equals 14 residues. V dropped 5 bases and J dropped 0 bases, with 7 bases sitting between them. CDR3 coding DNA: TGTGCCAGCAGCCGCTGGTCGAACACCGGGGAGCTGTTTTTT. This sequence encodes CASSRWSNTGELFF.

This clonotype turned up a few times. This chain joins TRBV24-1 and TRBJ1-5, with a tentative D call TRBD1 (6 bases). The CDR3 is made up of 13 amino acids. Trimming pared 7 bases from V and 5 bases from J, leaving 11 bases between. Germline-derived CDR1 and CDR2 are KGHDR and SFDVKD. In DNA, the CDR3 is TGTGCCACCAGCCAGGGGATAGATCAGCCCCAGCATTTT. Encoded protein: CATSQGIDQPQHF.

The CDR3 bases are TGTGCCAGCATTTCCCAGGACGGTAGCTCCTACGAGCAGTACTTC. Translated, it gives CASISQDGSSYEQYF. The chain employs TRBV10-3 and TRBJ2-7; D is unresolved. With 10 bases removed from V and 0 bases from J, the gap between germline ends came to 19 bases. Germline CDR1 is ENHRY and CDR2 is SYGVKD. The CDR3 consists of 15 residues.